Below are 13 T cell receptor beta chains sequenced from a single sample in a study of OX40 agonist ivuxolimab in advanced cancers. TCRdb's table, derived via immunoSEQ multiplex PCR, lists solely in-frame clones and lacks some. The sample holds approximately 96,000 clones, 90% seen once. Specimen: CD4+ or CD8+ T cells sorted from blood, collected in a trial of the OX40 agonist ivuxolimab. The origin of the receptors is an adult with an advanced solid tumor such as melanoma, head and neck, liver or kidney cancer.

This rearrangement joins TRBV7-2 to TRBJ2-7; TRBD1 might be the D (6 bases). V lost 4 bases and J 1 base, leaving 11 bases between the germline ends. The V gene's germline CDR1 is SGHTA and CDR2 FQGNSA. The CDR3 runs to 14 residues. Here the CDR3 reads CASSSSGQSYEQYF. The CDR3, as DNA: TGTGCCAGCAGCTCCAGCGGACAGTCCTACGAGCAGTACTTC. The whole variable domain, filled in from reference TRBV7-2 and TRBJ2-7, reads GAGVSQSPSNKVTEKGKDVELRCDPISGHTALYWYRQSLGQGLEFLIYFQGNSAPDKSGLPSDRFSAERTGGSVSTLTIQRTQQEDSAVYLCASSSSGQSYEQYFGPGTRLTVT.

The CDR3 DNA sequence: TGTGCCACCAGCAGAGGTGGGAGCTCCTACAATGAGCAGTTCTTC. Amino acids: CATSRGGSSYNEQFF. The J gene is TRBJ2-1, the V gene TRBV15; a weak D match, TRBD2 (5 bases). Germline V gene data show CDR1 as LNHNV and CDR2 as YYDKDF (reference sequence). The CDR3 has 15 amino acids. V lost 1 base to trimming and J lost 0 bases, with 7 bases between them. The complete variable domain, with remaining parts taken from reference TRBV15 and TRBJ2-1, reads DAMVIQNPRYQVTQFGKPVTLSCSQTLNHNVMYWYQQKSSQAPKLLFHYYDKDFNNEADTPDNFQSRRPNTSFCFLDIRSPGLGDTAMYLCATSRGGSSYNEQFFGPGTRLTVL.

The chain is built from TRBV7-2 and TRBJ2-3; D is uncertain. This CDR3 has 14 residues. Germline CDR1 and CDR2: SGHTA and FQGNSA. V was clipped by 4 bases and J by 2 bases, with 10 bases between them. CDR3 amino acids: CASSYDISTDTQYF. Written as DNA, the CDR3 is TGTGCCAGCAGCTACGACATTTCCACAGATACGCAGTATTTT.

The genes are TRBV7-9 and TRBJ1-6; D call uncertain. The germline V and J ends were trimmed by 6 bases and 9 bases, with 15 bases remaining between them. The CDR3 contains 14 residues. Per germline, CDR1 SEHNR and CDR2 FQNEAQ (reference sequence). CDR3 sequence (DNA): TGTGCCAGCAGTTTGGGAGGGAACCTTTCACCCCTCCACTTT. Protein: CASSLGGNLSPLHF. The full variable domain, completed using reference TRBV7-9 and TRBJ1-6, is DTGVSQNPRHKITKRGQNVTFRCDPISEHNRLYWYRQTLGQGPEFLTYFQNEAQLEKSRLLSDRFSAERPKGSFSTLEIQRTEQGDSAMYLCASSLGGNLSPLHFGNGTRLTVT.

This sequence joins TRBV6-1 and TRBJ2-7; D remains ambiguous. The germline V gene has CDR1 MNHNS and CDR2 SASEGT. This CDR3 has 11 residues. V was cut by 1 base and J by 6 bases, with 4 bases left in between. The CDR3 loop is CASSEVREQYF. As DNA, the CDR3 is TGTGCCAGCAGTGAAGTTCGCGAGCAGTACTTC.

This clone showed up just once. This rearrangement joins TRBV29-1 to TRBJ1-2; no definite D call. Trimming left V 8 bases short and J 6 bases short, with 19 bases between. Germline-derived CDR1 and CDR2 are SQVTM and ANQGSEA. The CDR3 loop spans 13 amino acids. CDR3 sequence: CSPVRPMGDGYTF. Here the CDR3 DNA reads TGCAGCCCAGTCCGGCCGATGGGAGATGGCTACACCTTC.

V usage is TRBV10-3 and J usage is TRBJ1-4, with 8 nucleotides matching TRBD1. The CDR3 covers 15 residues. Germline trimming cut 3 bases from V and 3 bases from J; bases unmatched to any gene: 3. The V gene's germline CDR1 is ENHRY and CDR2 SYGVKD. The CDR3 DNA is TGTGCCATCAGTGATCCGGGACAGGCTAATGAAAAACTGTTTTTT. Translation: CAISDPGQANEKLFF.

In this sample, this clone turned up once. This rearrangement joins TRBV5-1 to TRBJ2-3; possibly TRBD2 for D (6 bases). Germline V gene data show CDR1 as SGHRS and CDR2 as YFSETQ. The CDR3 sequence is 17 residues long. Trimming shortened V by 3 bases and J by 3 bases, and 20 bases separated the two germline ends. CDR3 amino acids: CASSSTTSSPGTDTQYF. DNA for the CDR3: TGCGCCAGCAGCTCTACGACTAGTTCCCCCGGGACAGATACGCAGTATTTT.

The chain employs TRBV11-3 and TRBJ2-1; D not resolved. Trimming pared 4 bases from V and 11 bases from J, leaving 15 bases between. Germline V CDR1 and CDR2: SGHNT, YENEEA. The CDR3 totals 13 residues. CDR3 sequence reads: CASSSPATLKQFF. The CDR3 coding sequence is TGTGCCAGCAGCTCACCAGCCACTCTCAAGCAGTTCTTC.

V and J are TRBV5-4 and TRBJ2-7, with D possibly being TRBD2 (5 bases). With 1 base removed from V and 5 bases from J, the gap between germline ends came to 10 bases. This CDR3 region has 13 residues. Germline assignment: CDR1 SGHNT and CDR2 YYREEE (reference sequence). CDR3 region: CASSLRGSHEQYF. CDR3 coding DNA: TGTGCCAGCAGCTTGCGGGGATCCCACGAGCAGTACTTC.

The rearrangement joins TRBV5-1 to TRBJ2-7; 7 bases are a match to TRBD1. The CDR3 runs to 14 residues. The ends lost 3 bases at V and 4 bases at J; junction bases unmatched: 7. The V gene's germline CDR1 is SGHRS and CDR2 YFSETQ. CDR3 nucleotide sequence: TGCGCCAGCAGCTGGGAAGGGGGCAGATACGAGCAGTACTTC. This translates into CASSWEGGRYEQYF.

This clone appeared once. The rearrangement links TRBV27 to TRBJ1-2, with 8 bases identical to TRBD1. This CDR3 is built from 13 residues. Per germline, CDR1 MNHEY and CDR2 SMNVEV (reference sequence). J gave up 4 bases and V 5 bases, and 3 bases lay outside the gene matches. CDR3 protein: CASSPQGVYGYTF. The DNA for the CDR3 is TGTGCCAGCAGTCCACAGGGGGTCTATGGCTACACCTTC.

V gene TRBV6-1 combines with J gene TRBJ1-5; D gene ambiguous. V dropped 2 bases and J dropped 10 bases, with 21 bases sitting between them. Germline lookup yields CDR1 MNHNS and CDR2 SASEGT. The CDR3 runs 16 residues. In DNA form, the CDR3 reads TGTGCCAGCAGTGAACGCCCAAGCTATTTGTCAGGTCCCCAGCATTTT. This encodes CASSERPSYLSGPQHF.